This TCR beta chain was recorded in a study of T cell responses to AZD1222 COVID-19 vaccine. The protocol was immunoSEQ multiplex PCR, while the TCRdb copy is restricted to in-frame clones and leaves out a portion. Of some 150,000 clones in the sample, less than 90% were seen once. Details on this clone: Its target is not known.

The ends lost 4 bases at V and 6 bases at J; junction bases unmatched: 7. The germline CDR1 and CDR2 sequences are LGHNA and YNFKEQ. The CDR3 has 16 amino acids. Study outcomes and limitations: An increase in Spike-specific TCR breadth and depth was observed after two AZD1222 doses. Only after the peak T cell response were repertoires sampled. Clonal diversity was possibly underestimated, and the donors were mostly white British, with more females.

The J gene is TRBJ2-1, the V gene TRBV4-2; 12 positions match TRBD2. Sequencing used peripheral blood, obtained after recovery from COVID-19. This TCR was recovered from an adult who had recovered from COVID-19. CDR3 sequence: CASSPLAGGPGNEQFF. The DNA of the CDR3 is TGTGCCAGCAGCCCGCTAGCGGGGGGGCCGGGCAATGAGCAGTTCTTC.